Listed below are T cell receptor beta chains from one sample, sequenced in a study of T cell repertoires in cytomegalovirus infection. TCRdb independently ran MiXCR on the reads; one entry per CDR3 protein. The sample shows roughly 720,000 distinct CDR3 sequences, 35% to 45% of them seen only once. The source material was PBMCs. These receptors were taken from a human donor in good health (CMV status not recorded). Some clones in this sample may be carry-over from other donors' samples. The CDR3 runs from the conserved cysteine through the conserved F or W.

TRBV7-6 CASSLASVNEQFF
TRBV28 CASSFLGQQETQYF
TRBV19 CDSLPLRDNQNQPQHF
TRBV3-1 CASSQGGWNEQYF
TRBV6-1 CASRDREFLYEQYF
TRBV28 CASSPGAAYYEQYF
TRBV7-2 CASSTGGGRIAFF
TRBV7-6 CASSLAKDRGTGELFF
TRBV7-9 CASSPGDRGRRSSNQPQHF
TRBV30 CAWSRWQNTEAFF
TRBV6-2/TRBV6-3 CASSLNSGGGEQYF
TRBV6-6 CASSSGTEGNTIYF
TRBV25-1 CASSERDTEVFF
TRBV12-3/TRBV12-4 CASSLTLETQETQYF
TRBV7-6 CASSLNRGGGEQFF
TRBV19 CASSRVRGRAHPFSTYEQYF
TRBV7-8 CASSLALGIGRGYEQYF
TRBV6-1 CASSERPAMNTGELFF
TRBV7-2 CASSPRAGDNSPLHF
TRBV5-5 CASSTTGTGPNEQFF
TRBV20-1 CSAARTGFQYEKLFF
TRBV27 CASSPRTTATASNQPQHF
TRBV27 CASSPSSGQGYGYTF
TRBV6-6 CASSYSDRIQETQYF
TRBV5-6 CASRPQGTTEAFF
TRBV5-1 CASRRTGTGGRNEKLFF
TRBV11-2 CASSVSGLYNEQFF
TRBV7-9 CASSPHQAGGQETQYF
TRBV7-2 CASSLRRGWGEQYF
TRBV7-6 CASSSSPYSPLHF
TRBV7-2 CASSLANRNNSPLHF
TRBV7-9 CASSSTRGKETQYF
TRBV7-8 CASMTWRLLAGELFF
TRBV12-3/TRBV12-4 CASTLGQGGGELFF
TRBV20-1 CSAVPSLGEKLFF
TRBV28 CAEGQPQHF
TRBV28 CASSFEIGGNAGESQYF
TRBV4-1 CASSQDRGQQETQYF
TRBV10-3 CATRRSENTEAFF
TRBV12-3/TRBV12-4 CASSFRRANTEAFF
TRBV28 CASSFRRSGAVGFF
TRBV5-4 CASSLDRERDGYTF
TRBV28 CASSLWTGAGGANVLTF
TRBV29-1 CSAIKGYEQYF
TRBV7-9 CASSLGTPSSYNEQFF
TRBV28 CASSFINTGELFF
TRBV7-9 CASSLPVGNSDTQYF
TRBV28 CASSLGRTRFRAQYF
TRBV10-3 CAISEFGGATDEQYF
TRBV7-2 CASSLEPGTVNTGELFF
TRBV5-1 CASSPDRGLSYEQYF
TRBV7-3 CASSLTGGSGIGYTF
TRBV29-1 CSAKEDRTKNIQYF
TRBV7-9 CASSVFGGLNNEQFF
TRBV5-4 CASTATSSGANVLTF
TRBV28 CASSLVGVLVQPQHF
TRBV29-1 CSVSRLRPGERYF